This T cell receptor beta chain was recorded in a study of blood T cell repertoires in COVID-19. Original methodology: Estimates of nucleated cell counts were drawn from the amplification of reference gene primers. TCRdb's table, derived via immunoSEQ multiplex PCR, lists solely in-frame clones and lacks some. The V and J calls and clone size were taken over from that table, and D and trimming were inferred from the DNA. The sample lists roughly 420,000 clones; approximately 90% were seen once. Residents of approximately 25 US areas, aged roughly 18 to 89 years, made up the participants. Self-reported history from a screening survey and questionnaire set each donor's cohort. The germline V gene encodes CDR1 SGHNT and CDR2 YENEEA. CDR3 length: 15 amino acids. Germline trimming cut 5 bases from V and 7 bases from J; bases unmatched to any gene: 6. This clone was counted only a few times.

This clonotype was obtained from a woman aged 30 to 39 with acute COVID-19. The gene calls are TRBV11-3 and TRBJ1-5; TRBD1 agrees at 12 bases. Sequenced material: PBMCs or T cells enriched from blood (not recorded which). For the CDR3, the DNA is TGTGCCAGCAGCCCGGGACAGGGGGCATCCCAGCCCCAGCATTTT. It translates to CASSPGQGASQPQHF.